These 8 T cell receptor beta chains share one sample of origin, sequenced in a study of chemoradiotherapy in HPV16-positive cancers (dated by TCRdb to the early 2020s). The library was produced with the immunoSEQ multiplex PCR assay. Drawn from immuneACCESS, this table holds only the in-frame rearrangements with V and J called that TCRdb kept. Clones are partly lost; checked studies trace under half to an unresolved V gene and leave the rest unexplained. Recorded for this sample are approximately 2,800 clones; 85% of them occurred a single time. The ten largest clonotypes hold approximately 11% of the sample. The sample here was blood, taken from a patient who underwent chemoradiotherapy. The receptors stem from a human donor with HPV-associated anogenital cancer.

V usage is TRBV6-5 and J usage is TRBJ1-2; possible D gene TRBD1, 6 bases. The length of the CDR3 is 12 residues. V lost 7 bases and J lost 8, with 14 bases in between. CDR1 and CDR2 (germline): MNHEY, SVGAGI. The CDR3 protein is CASIDRTQGYTF. CDR3 DNA: TGTGCCAGCATCGACAGGACGCAGGGCTACACCTTC.

The genes are TRBV5-4 and TRBJ1-6, with D possibly TRBD1 on 6 matching bases. With 4 bases removed from V and 11 bases from J, the gap between germline ends came to 25 bases. CDR1 and CDR2 (germline): SGHNT, YYREEE (reference sequence). This CDR3 region has 17 residues. CDR3 amino acids: CASSVAGGAGVNPPLHF. CDR3 coding DNA: TGTGCCAGCAGCGTCGCCGGGGGCGCTGGGGTGAATCCACCCCTCCACTTT.

The rearrangement links TRBV5-4 to TRBJ2-7; tentatively, D is TRBD2 (6 bases). Germline V gene sequence: CDR1 SGHNT, CDR2 YYREEE (reference sequence). The V end was cut by 4 bases, the J end by 7 bases, with 21 bases between. The CDR3 loop spans 15 amino acids. The CDR3 sequence: CASSPDPGRGGEQYF. For the CDR3, the DNA is TGTGCCAGCAGCCCGGACCCCGGGAGAGGTGGGGAGCAGTACTTC.

This clone has a single count. This sequence joins TRBV29-1 and TRBJ1-5; no clear D. Germline loops: CDR1 SQVTM, CDR2 ANQGSEA. The CDR3 runs to 14 residues. The V end was cut by 6 bases, the J end by 3 bases, with 15 bases between. For the CDR3, the DNA is TGCAGCGTGACCTACACGGACCCCAATCAGCCCCAGCATTTT. Residues: CSVTYTDPNQPQHF.

The CDR3 nucleotides are TGCGCCAGCAGCTGGACGGGGGGGACAGATACGCAGTATTTT. Translation: CASSWTGGTDTQYF. V is TRBV5-1 and J is TRBJ2-3, with 8 bases matching TRBD2. V shed 3 bases and J 3 bases; nucleotides not matched to a gene: 3. The CDR3 sequence is 14 residues long. Germline V gene sequence: CDR1 SGHRS, CDR2 YFSETQ. Variable domain in full (rest from reference TRBV5-1 and TRBJ2-3): KAGVTQTPRYLIKTRGQQVTLSCSPISGHRSVSWYQQTPGQGLQFLFEYFSETQRNKGNFPGRFSGRQFSNSRSEMNVSTLELGDSALYLCASSWTGGTDTQYFGPGTRLTVL.

The chain couples TRBV15 to TRBJ1-5; D may be TRBD1 (5 bases). Germline CDR1 LNHNV, CDR2 YYDKDF (reference sequence). The V end lost 0 bases, the J end lost 7 bases, and 13 bases lay between the germline ends. The CDR3 is 15 amino acids. CDR3 DNA: TGTGCCACCAGCAGAGAGGGCAGGGTGGGGCAGCCCCAGCATTTT. This translates into CATSREGRVGQPQHF.

V usage is TRBV5-6 and J usage is TRBJ1-2, with D uncertain. The CDR3 loop spans 11 amino acids. Germline loops: CDR1 SGHDT, CDR2 YYEEEE. V was cut by 2 bases and J by 10 bases, with 9 bases left in between. CDR3 nucleotide sequence: TGTGCCAGCAGCTTCCACGCCTACTACACCTTC. This codes for CASSFHAYYTF.

The chain uses TRBV20-1 and TRBJ1-1; no clear D gene. This CDR3 region has 11 residues. Trimming left V 3 bases short and J 8 bases short, with 10 bases between. CDR1 and CDR2 (germline): DFQATT, SNEGSKA (reference sequence). CDR3 sequence reads: CSASEGREAFF. CDR3 nucleotides: TGCAGTGCTAGTGAGGGTAGGGAAGCTTTCTTT.